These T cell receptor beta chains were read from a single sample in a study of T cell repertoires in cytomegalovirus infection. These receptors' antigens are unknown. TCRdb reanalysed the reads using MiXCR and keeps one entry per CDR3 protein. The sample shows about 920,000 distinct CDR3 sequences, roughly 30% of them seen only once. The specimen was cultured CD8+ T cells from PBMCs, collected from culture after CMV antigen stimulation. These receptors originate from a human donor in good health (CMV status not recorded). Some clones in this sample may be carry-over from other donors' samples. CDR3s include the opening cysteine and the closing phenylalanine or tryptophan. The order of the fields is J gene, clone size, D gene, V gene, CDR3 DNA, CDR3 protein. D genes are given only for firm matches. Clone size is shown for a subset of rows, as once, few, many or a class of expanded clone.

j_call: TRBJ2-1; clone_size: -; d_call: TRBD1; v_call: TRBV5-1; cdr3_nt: TGCGCCAGCAGCCCCGGACCAGGGGGTTACAATGAGCAGTTCTTC; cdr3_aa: CASSPGPGGYNEQFF
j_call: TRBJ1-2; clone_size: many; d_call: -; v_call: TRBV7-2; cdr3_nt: TGTGCCAGCAGCCTCGGGTCCTATGGCTACACCTTC; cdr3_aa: CASSLGSYGYTF
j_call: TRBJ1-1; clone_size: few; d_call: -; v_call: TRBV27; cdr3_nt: TGTGCCAGCAGCGACGGGACCGACACTGAAGCTTTCTTT; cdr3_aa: CASSDGTDTEAFF
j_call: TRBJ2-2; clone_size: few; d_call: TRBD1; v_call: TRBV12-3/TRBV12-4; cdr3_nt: TGTGCCAGCAGCTGGACAGGGAGGCACACCGGGGAGCTGTTTTTT; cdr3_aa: CASSWTGRHTGELFF
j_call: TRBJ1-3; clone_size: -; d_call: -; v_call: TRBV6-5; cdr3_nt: TGTGCCAGCAGGTACTCGAGTGCAGCCATAGATTCTGGAAACACCATATATTTT; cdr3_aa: CASRYSSAAIDSGNTIYF
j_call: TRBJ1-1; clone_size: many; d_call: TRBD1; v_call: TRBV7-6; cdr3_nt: TGTGCCAGCAGCTTAAGGACCGGGACAGGGGAGAGCACTGAAGCTTTCTTT; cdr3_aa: CASSLRTGTGESTEAFF
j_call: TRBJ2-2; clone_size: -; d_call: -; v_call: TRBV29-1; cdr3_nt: TGCAGCGATGAAGGCCGGGGCGGGGAGCTGTTTTTT; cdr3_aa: CSDEGRGGELFF
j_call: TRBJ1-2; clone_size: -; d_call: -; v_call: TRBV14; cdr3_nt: TGTGCCAGCAGCTTCTCCTCCAGTGCTAACTATGGCTACACCTTC; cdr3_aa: CASSFSSSANYGYTF
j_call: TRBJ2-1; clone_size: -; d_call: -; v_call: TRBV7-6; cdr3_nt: TGTGCTAGCAGCTCCCTTGGGGTCTACAATGAGCAGTTCTTC; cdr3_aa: CASSSLGVYNEQFF
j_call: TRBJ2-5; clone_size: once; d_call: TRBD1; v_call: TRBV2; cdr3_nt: TGTGCCAGCAGTGACTGGACAGGGGGCTTAGAGACCCAGTACTTC; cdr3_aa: CASSDWTGGLETQYF
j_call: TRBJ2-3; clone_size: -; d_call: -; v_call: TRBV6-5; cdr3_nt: TGTGCCAGCAGTTACTCTTGGCAGCTTAGCACAGATACGCAGTATTTT; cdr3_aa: CASSYSWQLSTDTQYF
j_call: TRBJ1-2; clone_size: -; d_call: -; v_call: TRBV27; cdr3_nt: TGTGCCAGCAGCGAAAGCCCAGGGTTCAACTATGGCTACACCTTC; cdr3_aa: CASSESPGFNYGYTF
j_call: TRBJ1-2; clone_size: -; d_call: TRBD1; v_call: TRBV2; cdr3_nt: TGTGCCACCATACTGGGACAGAACTATGGCTACACCTTC; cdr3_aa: CATILGQNYGYTF
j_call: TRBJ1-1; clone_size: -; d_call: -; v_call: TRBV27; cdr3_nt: TGTGCCAGCAGTCCCCTGGACGCGAACACTGAAGCTTTCTTT; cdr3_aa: CASSPLDANTEAFF
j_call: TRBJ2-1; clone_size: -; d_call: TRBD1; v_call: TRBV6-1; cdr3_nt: TGTGCCAGCAGTCAGGGGACAGGGGAGTACAATGAGCAGTTCTTC; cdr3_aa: CASSQGTGEYNEQFF
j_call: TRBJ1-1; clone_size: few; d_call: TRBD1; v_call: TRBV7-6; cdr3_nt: TGTGCCAGCAGCTTGATTAAGACAGGGGGATCCACTGAAGCTTTCTTT; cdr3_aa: CASSLIKTGGSTEAFF
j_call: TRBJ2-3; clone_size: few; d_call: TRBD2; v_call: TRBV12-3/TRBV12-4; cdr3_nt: TGTGCCAGCAGTTGGCTAGCGGGGTCCACAGATACGCAGTATTTT; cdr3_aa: CASSWLAGSTDTQYF
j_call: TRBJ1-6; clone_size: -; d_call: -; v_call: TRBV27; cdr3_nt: TGTGCCAGCAGCCCCGGGACCGCTTCACCCCTCCACTTT; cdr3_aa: CASSPGTASPLHF
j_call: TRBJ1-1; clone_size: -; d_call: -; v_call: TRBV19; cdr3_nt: TGTGCCAGTAGTATAGCAGGGTACTACACTGAAGCTTTCTTT; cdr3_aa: CASSIAGYYTEAFF
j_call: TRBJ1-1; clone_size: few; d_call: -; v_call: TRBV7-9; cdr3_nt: TGTGCCAGCAGCTTAGAGGCAGGGAGGAACACTGAAGCTTTCTTT; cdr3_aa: CASSLEAGRNTEAFF
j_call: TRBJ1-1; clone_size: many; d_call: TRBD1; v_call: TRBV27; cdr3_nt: TGTGCCAGCAGTTCCGGGACAGGGGGCACTGAAGCTTTCTTT; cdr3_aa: CASSSGTGGTEAFF
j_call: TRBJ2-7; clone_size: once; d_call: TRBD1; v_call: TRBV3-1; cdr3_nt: TGTGCCAGCAGCCTTACCGGGACAGGGGATTACGAGCAGTACTTC; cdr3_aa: CASSLTGTGDYEQYF